This TCR beta chain was obtained from a study of blood T cell repertoires in COVID-19. Study-wide background: From T cells, B-cell-depleted T cells, or PBMCs came the material, which was cDNA or gDNA.

The CDR3 length is 12 residues. Germline V gene data show CDR1 as SQVTM and CDR2 as ANQGSEA. V gave up 7 bases and J gave up 7 bases; unmatched junction bases: 7. In the authors' methods: Estimation of nucleated cell counts was performed using reference gene primer amplification. Method: immunoSEQ multiplex PCR; TCRdb's copy keeps in-frame clones and lacks some. V, J and clone size are taken as reported in that table, and D and trimming were inferred from the DNA itself. The sample shows about 28,000 clones, about 92% of them seen only once. The Seattle site enrolled patients during active infection and followed them longitudinally.

The source is a woman in her 70s with COVID-19, enrolled during active disease. The sample consisted of peripheral blood. The J gene is TRBJ1-1, the V gene TRBV29-1, with TRBD1 identical over 9 bases. The CDR3 region has the DNA TGCAGCGCCACCCCGGGACAGGGTGAAGCTTTCTTT. This gives the protein CSATPGQGEAFF.